This T cell receptor beta chain is drawn from a study of cytomegalovirus exposure and HLA in healthy donors. Researchers ran the PCR with 60 Vbeta and 13 Jbeta primers. Repertoires were generated with immunoSEQ multiplex PCR, while TCRdb's copy carries only in-frame clones and drops some. The sample has under 200,000 clones, around 80% seen once. This CDR3 spans 16 amino acids. Unmatched junction bases numbered 13, after V lost 7 bases and J lost 5 bases. Germline CDR1 and CDR2: SNHLY and FYNNEI. The specimen sequenced was PBMCs. The chain carries TRBV2 and TRBJ2-2; TRBD2 matches at 7 bases. This TCR derives from a young woman in good health and CMV-seropositive. The CDR3: CASTPTRGEVTGELFF. The CDR3 region has the DNA TGTGCCAGCACCCCCACACGGGGGGAGGTTACCGGGGAGCTGTTTTTT. Based on the CDR3 plus reference TRBV2 and TRBJ2-2, the full variable domain is EPEVTQTPSHQVTQMGQEVILRCVPISNHLYFYWYRQILGQKVEFLVSFYNNEISEKSEIFDDQFSVERPDGSNFTLKIRSTKLEDSAMYFCASTPTRGEVTGELFFGEGSRLTVL.